A single sample gave rise to the 21 T cell receptor beta chains below, sequenced in a study of spatial heterogeneity in lung cancer. TCRdb reanalysed the 5' RACE reads using MiXCR and keeps one entry per CDR3 protein. The repertoire has about 86,000 distinct CDR3 sequences, 10% to 15% of them found once; the top ten carry 4.6%. Regarding time point: sample taken at primary tumor resection. Sequencing of whole RNA from tumor, nontumor lung or frozen PBMC involved no sorting. Sequenced material: PBMCs, taken at surgery. The source is a male donor with early-stage non-small cell lung cancer.

V gene TRBV2 combines with J gene TRBJ1-2; 9 nucleotides agree with TRBD1. Trimming removed 7 bases from V and 4 bases from J; junction bases left unmatched: 7. CDR1 SNHLY and CDR2 FYNNEI come from the germline V gene. The CDR3 has 14 residues. DNA of the CDR3: TGTGCCAGCATCGCGGACAGGGGTTCCTATGGCTACACCTTC. Translation: CASIADRGSYGYTF.

This chain uses TRBV6-6 with TRBJ1-2; perhaps TRBD1 as D (6 bases). The CDR3 runs 15 residues. Germline CDR1 MNHNY, CDR2 SVGAGI (reference sequence). Trimming took off 7 bases at V and 2 bases at J, with 17 bases between the two ends. CDR3 residues: CASTKQDRQNYGYTF. The CDR3 region has the DNA TGTGCCAGCACCAAGCAGGACAGACAAAACTATGGCTACACCTTC.

This sequence joins TRBV12-5 and TRBJ2-7; D is possibly TRBD1 (6 bases). The V end lost 6 bases, the J end lost 5 bases, and 14 bases lay between the germline ends. The germline gives CDR1 LGHNT, CDR2 FRNRAP. The CDR3 spans 13 residues. The CDR3 loop is CASGPNQGNEQYF. In nucleotides, the CDR3 is TGTGCTAGTGGCCCGAACCAGGGGAACGAGCAGTACTTC.

V and J are TRBV30 and TRBJ1-2; D possibly corresponds to TRBD1 (6 bases). CDR1 is GTSNPN and CDR2 is SVGIG in the germline V gene (reference sequence). V was pared by 2 bases and J by 0 bases, with 13 bases between. The CDR3 covers 15 residues. The CDR3, as DNA: TGTGCCTGGAGTCGACAGGATCCCGCTAACTATGGCTACACCTTC. Its translation is CAWSRQDPANYGYTF.

The rearrangement joins TRBV11-1 to TRBJ1-1; TRBD1 is a possible D gene (5 bases). Germline V gives CDR1 SGHAT, CDR2 FQDESV (reference sequence). V was trimmed by 7 bases and J by 3 bases, leaving 12 bases between them. The CDR3 extends over 13 amino acids. CDR3: CASTQLGDTEAFF. The CDR3 DNA sequence: TGTGCCAGCACCCAACTAGGGGACACTGAAGCTTTCTTT.

This clonotype was counted at least ten times. The chain couples TRBV25-1 to TRBJ1-5, with unresolved D. V was pared by 2 bases and J by 3 bases, with 8 bases between. Germline loops: CDR1 MGHDK, CDR2 SYGVNS. This CDR3 spans 14 amino acids. The CDR3 loop reads CASSEGQNNQPQHF. CDR3 in DNA: TGTGCCAGCAGTGAAGGTCAGAACAATCAGCCCCAGCATTTT.

This clonotype appeared a single time. The rearrangement joins TRBV18 to TRBJ2-5; maybe TRBD2 (5 bases). Germline V gene data show CDR1 as KGHSH and CDR2 as LQKENI. This CDR3 region has 16 residues. Trimming shortened V by 1 base and J by 0 bases, and 12 bases separated the two germline ends. The CDR3 spells CASSPRQTIYQETQYF. The CDR3 DNA is TGTGCCAGCTCACCACGGCAGACTATCTACCAAGAGACCCAGTACTTC.

In its sample, this clonotype was seen a few times. This chain uses TRBV24-1 with TRBJ1-5, with D perhaps TRBD1 (5 bases). V was shortened by 1 base and J by 7 bases, with 10 bases between the two germline ends. This CDR3 region has 14 residues. Germline assignment: CDR1 KGHDR and CDR2 SFDVKD. CDR3 sequence reads: CATSDFRGSQPQHF. Written as DNA, the CDR3 is TGTGCCACCAGTGATTTTCGGGGGAGCCAGCCCCAGCATTTT.

The CDR3 here is CASSLGTGDSNQPQHF. CDR3 in DNA: TGTGCCAGCAGCTTAGGTACAGGCGATAGCAATCAGCCCCAGCATTTT. V gene TRBV7-6 combines with J gene TRBJ1-5; possibly TRBD1 for D (5 bases). Trimming pared 1 base from V and 0 bases from J, leaving 10 bases between. Germline loops: CDR1 SGHVS, CDR2 FNYEAQ. This CDR3 comprises 16 residues. Filled out from reference TRBV7-6 and TRBJ1-5, the complete variable domain reads GAGVSQSPRYKVTKRGQDVALRCDPISGHVSLYWYRQALGQGPEFLTYFNYEAQQDKSGLPNDRFSAERPEGSISTLTIQRTEQRDSAMYRCASSLGTGDSNQPQHFGDGTRLSIL.

This rearrangement joins TRBV7-9 to TRBJ2-7; either TRBD1 or TRBD2 may supply D (5 bases each). Germline CDR1 reads SEHNR; CDR2 reads FQNEAQ (reference sequence). V was clipped by 1 base and J by 5 bases, with 12 bases between them. This CDR3 is 14 amino acids long. CDR3 sequence reads: CASSLDAEGNEQYF. The CDR3 nucleotides read TGTGCCAGCAGCTTAGACGCAGAGGGGAACGAGCAGTACTTC.

This clonotype was detected only a few times. This chain joins TRBV3-1 and TRBJ1-1; D is undetermined. CDR1 is LGHDT, CDR2 YNNKEL, per germline (reference sequence). Trimming left V 2 bases short and J 3 bases short, with 7 bases between. CDR3 size: 13 residues. The CDR3 region is CASSQIEDTEAFF. In DNA, the CDR3 is TGTGCCAGCAGCCAAATTGAGGACACTGAAGCTTTCTTT.

This clonotype was recorded a few times. V and J are TRBV5-4 and TRBJ1-1, with D maybe TRBD1 (5 bases). Germline loops: CDR1 SGHNT, CDR2 YYREEE (reference sequence). The CDR3 runs to 14 residues. The V gene lost 2 bases and the J gene lost 3 bases, with 11 bases spanning the gap. The CDR3 region has the DNA TGTGCCAGCAGCTTCTGGGGGGGGGACACTGAAGCTTTCTTT. Translated: CASSFWGGDTEAFF.

This chain connects TRBV9 to TRBJ2-5; unclear D gene. V lost 4 bases, J lost 3 bases, and 10 bases lay in between. Germline CDR1 reads SGDLS; CDR2 reads YYNGEE. This CDR3 spans 13 amino acids. The CDR3 loop reads CASSLSQKETQYF. CDR3 sequence (DNA): TGTGCCAGCAGCCTCAGCCAGAAAGAGACCCAGTACTTC.

The table lists this clonotype with many counts. The rearrangement links TRBV9 to TRBJ1-2; TRBD1 agrees at 8 bases. The germline V gene encodes CDR1 SGDLS and CDR2 YYNGEE. The CDR3 spans 13 residues. Trimming took 4 bases from V and 3 from J; bases not matched to a gene: 2. The CDR3 is CASSPTGDYGYTF. The CDR3 DNA reads TGTGCCAGCAGCCCGACAGGGGACTATGGCTACACCTTC.

V is TRBV5-1 and J is TRBJ2-7; TRBD2 matches 8 bases. J gave up 5 bases and V 4 bases, and 8 bases lay outside the gene matches. CDR1 is SGHRS and CDR2 is YFSETQ in the germline V gene. CDR3 length: 14 residues. For the CDR3, the DNA is TGCGCCAGCAGCCTGAGAGCGGGAGCCAACGAGCAGTACTTC. Protein: CASSLRAGANEQYF. Drawing the rest from reference TRBV5-1 and TRBJ2-7, the complete variable domain is KAGVTQTPRYLIKTRGQQVTLSCSPISGHRSVSWYQQTPGQGLQFLFEYFSETQRNKGNFPGRFSGRQFSNSRSEMNVSTLELGDSALYLCASSLRAGANEQYFGPGTRLTVT.

This clonotype was seen more than once but under ten times. The chain links TRBV7-9 to TRBJ2-3; tentative D call: TRBD1 (6 bases). Germline-derived CDR1 and CDR2 are SEHNR and FQNEAQ (reference sequence). The CDR3 runs to 14 residues. The ends were cut back, 3 bases at V and 2 bases at J, with 9 bases in the middle. CDR3 in amino acids: CASSFRTDTDTQYF. The CDR3 DNA sequence: TGTGCCAGCAGCTTTAGGACAGACACAGATACGCAGTATTTT.

This clonotype showed up just a few times. This rearrangement joins TRBV29-1 to TRBJ2-1; TRBD2 is a possible D gene (6 bases). V gave up 1 base and J gave up 7 bases, with 8 bases separating them. The CDR3 covers 12 residues. CDR1 SQVTM and CDR2 ANQGSEA come from the germline V gene. The CDR3 loop reads CSVEGLANEQFF. The DNA for the CDR3 is TGCAGCGTTGAAGGGCTAGCGAATGAGCAGTTCTTC.

V usage is TRBV5-6 and J usage is TRBJ2-2, with 8 bases matching TRBD2. Germline CDR1 reads SGHDT; CDR2 reads YYEEEE. J was trimmed by 4 bases and V by 4 bases; bases with no gene match: 9. The CDR3 loop spans 16 amino acids. CDR3 nucleotide sequence: TGTGCCAGCAGCCGCCCCGTAGCGGGAAGCACCGGGGAGCTGTTTTTT. Encoded protein: CASSRPVAGSTGELFF.

The rearrangement joins TRBV5-1 to TRBJ2-7; perhaps TRBD1 as D (6 bases). The V gene lost 4 bases and the J gene lost 1 base, with 12 bases spanning the gap. This CDR3 comprises 14 residues. Germline V gene data show CDR1 as SGHRS and CDR2 as YFSETQ. CDR3 DNA: TGCGCCAGCAGCATCGGGACACCTTCCTACGAGCAGTACTTC. Translated: CASSIGTPSYEQYF.

The chain employs TRBV29-1 and TRBJ2-3; 9 bases align to TRBD1. CDR1 is SQVTM and CDR2 is ANQGSEA in the germline V gene. V shed 7 bases, J shed 6 bases, and the junction held 8 bases outside the gene matches. The CDR3 extends over 13 amino acids. CDR3 loop: CSGARTGADTQYF. In nucleotides, the CDR3 is TGCAGCGGGGCCAGGACAGGGGCCGATACGCAGTATTTT.

In its sample, this clonotype was seen a few times. The J gene is TRBJ1-1, the V gene TRBV5-4; D perhaps matches TRBD1 (5 bases). Germline values: CDR1 SGHNT, CDR2 YYREEE (reference sequence). The CDR3 covers 13 residues. V dropped 4 bases and J dropped 4 bases, with 11 bases sitting between them. The CDR3 DNA reads as TGTGCCAGCAGCCTGGGCAGGGTCACTGAAGCTTTCTTT. It codes for CASSLGRVTEAFF. Supplemented by reference TRBV5-4 and TRBJ1-1, the full variable domain reads ETGVTQSPTHLIKTRGQQVTLRCSSQSGHNTVSWYQQALGQGPQFIFQYYREEENGRGNFPPRFSGLQFPNYSSELNVNALELDDSALYLCASSLGRVTEAFFGQGTRLTVV.